This T cell receptor beta chain is drawn from a study of blood T cell repertoires in COVID-19. The sample holds one count of this clone. The germline gives CDR1 MDHEN, CDR2 SYDVKM. V lost 6 bases to trimming and J lost 3 bases, with 17 bases between them. CDR3 length: 15 amino acids. The protocol was immunoSEQ multiplex PCR, while the TCRdb copy is restricted to in-frame clones and leaves out a portion. Here the sample spans over 60,000 clones, around three quarters being singletons. The clonotype originates from a human donor in a cohort sampled during active COVID-19. The chain is built from TRBV28 and TRBJ1-1, with a tentative D call TRBD1 (6 bases). The sequencing sample was made of peripheral blood. CDR3 amino acids: CASSPPSRGHTEAFF. CDR3 nucleotide sequence: TGTGCCAGCAGCCCACCTTCCAGGGGACACACTGAAGCTTTCTTT.